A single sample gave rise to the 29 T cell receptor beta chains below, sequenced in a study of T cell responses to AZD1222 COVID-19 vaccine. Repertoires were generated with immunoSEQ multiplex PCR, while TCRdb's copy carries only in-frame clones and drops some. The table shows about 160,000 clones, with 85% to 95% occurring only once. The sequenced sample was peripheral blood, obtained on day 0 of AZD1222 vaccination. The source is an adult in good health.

CDR3 in DNA: TGTGCCAGCAGTCCCGTATACACGACCCAATATAATTCACCCCTCCACTTT. This gives the protein CASSPVYTTQYNSPLHF. The chain joins TRBV6-6 to TRBJ1-6; D is unresolved. The germline CDR1 and CDR2 sequences are MNHNY and SVGAGI (reference sequence). With 5 bases removed from V and 4 bases from J, the gap between germline ends came to 18 bases. The CDR3 runs to 17 residues.

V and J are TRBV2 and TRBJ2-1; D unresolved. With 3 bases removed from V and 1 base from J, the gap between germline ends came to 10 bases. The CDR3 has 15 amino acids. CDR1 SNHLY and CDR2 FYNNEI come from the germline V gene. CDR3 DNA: TGTGCCAGCAGTGACGTTGCGGTTTCCTACAATGAGCAGTTCTTC. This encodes CASSDVAVSYNEQFF. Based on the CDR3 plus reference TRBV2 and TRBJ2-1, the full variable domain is EPEVTQTPSHQVTQMGQEVILRCVPISNHLYFYWYRQILGQKVEFLVSFYNNEISEKSEIFDDQFSVERPDGSNFTLKIRSTKLEDSAMYFCASSDVAVSYNEQFFGPGTRLTVL.

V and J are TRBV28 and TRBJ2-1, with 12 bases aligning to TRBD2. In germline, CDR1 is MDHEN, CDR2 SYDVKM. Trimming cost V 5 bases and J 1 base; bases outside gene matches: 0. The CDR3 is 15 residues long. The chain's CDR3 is CASSLAGGSYNEQFF. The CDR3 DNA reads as TGTGCCAGCAGTCTAGCGGGGGGGTCCTACAATGAGCAGTTCTTC.

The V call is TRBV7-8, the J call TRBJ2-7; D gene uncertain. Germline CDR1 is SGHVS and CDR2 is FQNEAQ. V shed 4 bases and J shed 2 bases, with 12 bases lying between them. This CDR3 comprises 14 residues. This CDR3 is CASSWTDTTYEQYF. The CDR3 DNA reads TGTGCCAGCAGCTGGACGGATACTACCTACGAGCAGTACTTC. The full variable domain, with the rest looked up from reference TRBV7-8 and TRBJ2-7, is GAGVSQSPRYKVAKRGQDVALRCDPISGHVSLFWYQQALGQGPEFLTYFQNEAQLDKSGLPSDRFFAERPEGSVSTLKIQRTQQEDSAVYLCASSWTDTTYEQYFGPGTRLTVT.

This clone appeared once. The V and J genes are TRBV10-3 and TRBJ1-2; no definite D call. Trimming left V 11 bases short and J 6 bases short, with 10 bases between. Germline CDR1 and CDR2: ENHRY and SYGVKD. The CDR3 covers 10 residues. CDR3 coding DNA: TGTGCCGCCGGTGACAATGGCTACACCTTC. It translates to CAAGDNGYTF.

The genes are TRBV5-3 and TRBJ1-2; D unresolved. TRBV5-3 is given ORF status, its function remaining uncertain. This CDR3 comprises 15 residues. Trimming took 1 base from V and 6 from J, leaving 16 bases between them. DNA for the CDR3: TGTGCCAGAAGCTTGACCTTCGGCCCCGGTAATGGCTACACCTTC. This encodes CARSLTFGPGNGYTF.

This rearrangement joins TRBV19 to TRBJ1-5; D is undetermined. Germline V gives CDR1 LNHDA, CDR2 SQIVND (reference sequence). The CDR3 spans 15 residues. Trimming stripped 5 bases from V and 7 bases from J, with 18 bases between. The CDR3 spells CASSPIPGSGQPQHF. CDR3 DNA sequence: TGTGCCAGTAGTCCAATCCCGGGATCGGGGCAGCCCCAGCATTTT.

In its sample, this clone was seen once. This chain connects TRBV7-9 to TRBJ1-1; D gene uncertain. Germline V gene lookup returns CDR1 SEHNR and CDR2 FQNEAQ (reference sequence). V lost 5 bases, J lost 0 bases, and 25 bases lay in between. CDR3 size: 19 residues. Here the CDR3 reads CASSPTVFTGRRMNTEAFF. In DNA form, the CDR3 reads TGTGCCAGCAGCCCTACCGTTTTTACGGGGAGAAGAATGAACACTGAAGCTTTCTTT.

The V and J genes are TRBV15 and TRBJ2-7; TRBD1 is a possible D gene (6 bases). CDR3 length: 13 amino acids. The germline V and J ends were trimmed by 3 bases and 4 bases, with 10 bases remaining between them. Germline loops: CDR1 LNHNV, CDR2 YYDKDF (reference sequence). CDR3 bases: TGTGCCACCAGCAGGGGGGCGCTATACGAGCAGTACTTC. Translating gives CATSRGALYEQYF. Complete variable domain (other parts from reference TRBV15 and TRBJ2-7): DAMVIQNPRYQVTQFGKPVTLSCSQTLNHNVMYWYQQKSSQAPKLLFHYYDKDFNNEADTPDNFQSRRPNTSFCFLDIRSPGLGDTAMYLCATSRGALYEQYFGPGTRLTVT.

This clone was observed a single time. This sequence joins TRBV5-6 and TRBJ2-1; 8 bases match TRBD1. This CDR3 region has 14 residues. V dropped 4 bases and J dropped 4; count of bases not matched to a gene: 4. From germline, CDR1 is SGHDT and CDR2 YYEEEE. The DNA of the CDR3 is TGTGCCAGCAGCGCAGGGGGCGCATACAATGAGCAGTTCTTC. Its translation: CASSAGGAYNEQFF.

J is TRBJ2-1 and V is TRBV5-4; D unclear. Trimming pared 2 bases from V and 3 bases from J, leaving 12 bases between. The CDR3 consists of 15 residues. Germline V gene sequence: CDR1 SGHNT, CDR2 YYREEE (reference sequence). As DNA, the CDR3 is TGTGCCAGCAGCTTAAGGATAGGGAACTACAATGAGCAGTTCTTC. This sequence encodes CASSLRIGNYNEQFF.

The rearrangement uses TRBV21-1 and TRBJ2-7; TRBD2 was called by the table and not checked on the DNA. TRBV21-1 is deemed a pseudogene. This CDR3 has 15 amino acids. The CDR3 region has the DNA TGTGCCAGCAGCAAAGTGGCGGGGGACAAATACGAGCAGTACTTC. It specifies CASSKVAGDKYEQYF.

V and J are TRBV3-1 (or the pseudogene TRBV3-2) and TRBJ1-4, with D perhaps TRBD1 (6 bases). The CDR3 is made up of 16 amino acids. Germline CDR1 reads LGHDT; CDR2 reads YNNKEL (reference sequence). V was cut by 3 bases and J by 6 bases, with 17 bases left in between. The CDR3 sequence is CASSHLLGASHEKLFF. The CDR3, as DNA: TGTGCCAGCAGCCACCTCCTGGGGGCGAGTCATGAAAAACTGTTTTTT.

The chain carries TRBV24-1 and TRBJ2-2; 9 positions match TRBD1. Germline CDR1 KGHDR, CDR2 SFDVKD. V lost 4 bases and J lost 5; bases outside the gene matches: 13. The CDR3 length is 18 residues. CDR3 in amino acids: CATSDPLTDRGLTGELFF. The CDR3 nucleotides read TGTGCCACCAGTGACCCCCTAACGGACAGGGGATTAACCGGGGAGCTGTTTTTT.

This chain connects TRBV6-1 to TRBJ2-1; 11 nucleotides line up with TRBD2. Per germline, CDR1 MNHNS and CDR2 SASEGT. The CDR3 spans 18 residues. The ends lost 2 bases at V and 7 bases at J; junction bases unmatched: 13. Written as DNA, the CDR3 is TGTGCCAGCAGTGAAAGGTGGGCTAGCGGGGGGAGATGGAATGAGCAGTTCTTC. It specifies CASSERWASGGRWNEQFF.

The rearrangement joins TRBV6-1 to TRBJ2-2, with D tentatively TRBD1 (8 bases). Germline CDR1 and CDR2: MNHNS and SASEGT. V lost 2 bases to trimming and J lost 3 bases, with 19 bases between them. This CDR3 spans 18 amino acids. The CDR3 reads CASSERTGRVWDTGELFF. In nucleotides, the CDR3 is TGTGCCAGCAGTGAAAGGACAGGGAGGGTTTGGGACACCGGGGAGCTGTTTTTT.

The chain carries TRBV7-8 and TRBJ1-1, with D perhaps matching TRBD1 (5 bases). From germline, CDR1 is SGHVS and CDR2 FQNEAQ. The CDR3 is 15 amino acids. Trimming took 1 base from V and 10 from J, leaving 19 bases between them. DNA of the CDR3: TGTGCCAGCAGCTTAGACCCGGACACCGCGCTGGGAGCTTTCTTT. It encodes CASSLDPDTALGAFF.

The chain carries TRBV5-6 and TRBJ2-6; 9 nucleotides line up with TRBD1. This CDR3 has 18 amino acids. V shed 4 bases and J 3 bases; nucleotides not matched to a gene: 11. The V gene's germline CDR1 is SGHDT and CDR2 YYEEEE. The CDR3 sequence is CASSRPGTGSYGANVLTF. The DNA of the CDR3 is TGTGCCAGCAGCCGTCCCGGGACAGGGTCTTATGGGGCCAACGTCCTGACTTTC. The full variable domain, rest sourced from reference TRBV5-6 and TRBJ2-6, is DAGVTQSPTHLIKTRGQQVTLRCSPKSGHDTVSWYQQALGQGPQFIFQYYEEEERQRGNFPDRFSGHQFPNYSSELNVNALLLGDSALYLCASSRPGTGSYGANVLTFGAGSRLTVL.

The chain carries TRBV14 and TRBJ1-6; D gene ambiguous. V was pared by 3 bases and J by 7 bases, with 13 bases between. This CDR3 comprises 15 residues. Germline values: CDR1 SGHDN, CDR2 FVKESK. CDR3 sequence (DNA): TGTGCCAGCAGCCAGAGATCTGGGAGCAATTCACCCCTCCACTTT. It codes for CASSQRSGSNSPLHF.

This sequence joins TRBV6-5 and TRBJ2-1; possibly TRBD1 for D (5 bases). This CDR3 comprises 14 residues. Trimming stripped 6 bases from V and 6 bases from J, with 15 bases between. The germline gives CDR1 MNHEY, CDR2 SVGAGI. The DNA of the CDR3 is TGTGCCAGCAGCGGGCCAGGGTTGAGCAATGAGCAGTTCTTC. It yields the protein CASSGPGLSNEQFF.

This CDR3 is CASSIDRFFQFF. The CDR3 DNA is TGTGCCAGTAGTATAGATCGTTTTTTTCAGTTCTTC. This chain connects TRBV19 to TRBJ2-1; D is unclear. The V end was cut by 0 bases, the J end by 13 bases, with 10 bases between. Germline V gives CDR1 LNHDA, CDR2 SQIVND (reference sequence). This CDR3 is 12 amino acids long.

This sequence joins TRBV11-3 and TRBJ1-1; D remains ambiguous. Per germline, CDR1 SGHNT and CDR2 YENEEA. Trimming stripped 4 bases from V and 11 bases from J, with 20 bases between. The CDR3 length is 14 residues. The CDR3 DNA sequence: TGTGCCAGCAGCTCCGAGGCCCTGGGCCGTGGGGCTTTCTTT. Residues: CASSSEALGRGAFF.

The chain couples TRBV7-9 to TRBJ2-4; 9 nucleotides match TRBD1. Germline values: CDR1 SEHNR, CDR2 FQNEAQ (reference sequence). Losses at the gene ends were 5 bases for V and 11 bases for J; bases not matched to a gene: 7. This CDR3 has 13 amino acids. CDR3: CASSPGQGMVQYF. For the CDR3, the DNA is TGTGCCAGCAGCCCCGGACAGGGGATGGTTCAGTACTTC.

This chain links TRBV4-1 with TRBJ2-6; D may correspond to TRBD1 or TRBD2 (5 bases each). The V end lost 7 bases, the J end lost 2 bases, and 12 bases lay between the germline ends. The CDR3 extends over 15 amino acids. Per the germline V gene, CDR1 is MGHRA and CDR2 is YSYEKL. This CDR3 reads CASNSVGAGANVLTF. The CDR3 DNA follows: TGCGCCAGCAACTCCGTGGGGGCTGGGGCCAACGTCCTGACTTTC.

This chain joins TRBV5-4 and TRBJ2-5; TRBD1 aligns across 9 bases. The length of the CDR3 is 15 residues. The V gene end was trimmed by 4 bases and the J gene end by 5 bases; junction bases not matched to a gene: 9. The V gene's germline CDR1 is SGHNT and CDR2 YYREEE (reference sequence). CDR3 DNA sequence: TGTGCCAGCAGCCAGTGGACAGGGGATTGGGAGACCCAGTACTTC. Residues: CASSQWTGDWETQYF.

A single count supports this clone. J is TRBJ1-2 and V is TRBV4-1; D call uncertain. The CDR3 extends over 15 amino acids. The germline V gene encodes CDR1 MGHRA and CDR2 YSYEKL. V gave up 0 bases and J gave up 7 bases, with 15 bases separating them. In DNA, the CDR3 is TGCGCCAGCAGCCAAGATCTTAAGGGTTCCTTTGGCTACACCTTC. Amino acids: CASSQDLKGSFGYTF.

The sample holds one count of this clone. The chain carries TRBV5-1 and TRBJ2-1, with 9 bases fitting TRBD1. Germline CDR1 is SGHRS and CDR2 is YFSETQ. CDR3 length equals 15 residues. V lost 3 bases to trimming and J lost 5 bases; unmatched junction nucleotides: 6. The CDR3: CASSSRQGVDNEQFF. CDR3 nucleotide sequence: TGCGCCAGCAGCTCCAGACAGGGGGTGGACAATGAGCAGTTCTTC.

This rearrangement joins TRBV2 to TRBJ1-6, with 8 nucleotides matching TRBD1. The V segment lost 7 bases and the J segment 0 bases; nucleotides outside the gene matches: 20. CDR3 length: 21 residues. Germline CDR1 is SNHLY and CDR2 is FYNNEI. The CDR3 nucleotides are TGTGCCAGCACCAGACTTTCTCCGGGACAGGCATATAGCTCCTATAATTCACCCCTCCACTTT. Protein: CASTRLSPGQAYSSYNSPLHF.

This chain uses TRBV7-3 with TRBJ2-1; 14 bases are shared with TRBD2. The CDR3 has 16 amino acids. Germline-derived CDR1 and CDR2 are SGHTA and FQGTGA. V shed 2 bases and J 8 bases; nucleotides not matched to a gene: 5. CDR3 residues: CASSLGLAGGFDEQFF. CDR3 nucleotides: TGTGCCAGCAGCTTAGGACTAGCGGGGGGATTCGATGAGCAGTTCTTC. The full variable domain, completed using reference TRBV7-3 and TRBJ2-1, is GAGVSQTPSNKVTEKGKYVELRCDPISGHTALYWYRQSLGQGPEFLIYFQGTGAADDSGLPNDRFFAVRPEGSVSTLKIQRTERGDSAVYLCASSLGLAGGFDEQFFGPGTRLTVL.